This note documents a single TCR beta chain sequence. Treatment given: some 20 received Ad26.COV2.S at low or high dose, single or two shots; about 5 received placebo; per-sample allocation not given. Sampling occurred on day 63 after the first vaccine or placebo injection. A Boston donor was an adult aged 18-55 years. Spike of the Wuhan-strain SARS-CoV-2 was expressed by an Ad26 vector, which formed the vaccine. This sample stems from a study of Ad26.COV2.S vaccination and SARS-CoV-2 variants. There are 19 residues in the CDR3. Profiling relied on immunoSEQ multiplex PCR, and the TCRdb table lists in-frame clones only, not all of them. The sample lists about 400,000 clones; around 89% were seen once.

The source is a person between 18 and 65 years old who received the Ad26.COV2.S COVID-19 vaccine or a placebo. Source: peripheral blood, taken in a trial of Ad26.COV2.S vaccine versus placebo. The rearrangement uses TRBV7-5 and TRBJ1-5; TRBD1, the D gene given by the table, was not confirmed from the DNA. TRBV7-5 is tagged as a pseudogene. CDR3: CVRSLVSSVKTGSNQPQHF. The CDR3, as DNA: TGTGTCAGAAGCTTAGTCAGTTCAGTGAAGACAGGGAGCAATCAGCCCCAGCATTTT.